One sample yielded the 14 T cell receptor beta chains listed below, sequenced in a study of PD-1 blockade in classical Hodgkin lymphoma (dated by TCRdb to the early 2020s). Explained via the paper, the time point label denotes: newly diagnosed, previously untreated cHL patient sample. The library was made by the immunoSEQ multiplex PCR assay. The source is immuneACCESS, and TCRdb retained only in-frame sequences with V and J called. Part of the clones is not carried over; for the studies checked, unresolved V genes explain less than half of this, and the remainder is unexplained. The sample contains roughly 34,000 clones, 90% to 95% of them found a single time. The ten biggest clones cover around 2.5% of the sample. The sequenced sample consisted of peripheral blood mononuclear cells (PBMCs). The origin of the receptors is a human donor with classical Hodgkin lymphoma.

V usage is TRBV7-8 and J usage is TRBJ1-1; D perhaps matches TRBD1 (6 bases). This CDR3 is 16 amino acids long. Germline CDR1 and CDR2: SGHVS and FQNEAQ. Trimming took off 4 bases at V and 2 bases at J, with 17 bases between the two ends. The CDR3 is CASSSAVQGLNTEAFF. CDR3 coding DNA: TGTGCCAGCAGCTCGGCTGTACAGGGCCTAAACACTGAAGCTTTCTTT.

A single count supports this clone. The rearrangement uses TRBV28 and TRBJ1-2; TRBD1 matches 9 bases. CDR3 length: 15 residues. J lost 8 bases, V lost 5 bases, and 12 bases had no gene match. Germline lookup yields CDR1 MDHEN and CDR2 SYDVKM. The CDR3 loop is CASSAPGQGDEGYTF. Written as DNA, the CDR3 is TGTGCCAGCAGTGCCCCGGGACAGGGTGATGAAGGCTACACCTTC.

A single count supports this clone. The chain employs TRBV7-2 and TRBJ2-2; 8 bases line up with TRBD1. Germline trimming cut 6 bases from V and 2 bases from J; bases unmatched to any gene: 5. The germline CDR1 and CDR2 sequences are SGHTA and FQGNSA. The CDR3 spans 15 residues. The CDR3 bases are TGTGCCAGCAGAAAGACAGGGGCCAACACCGGGGAGCTGTTTTTT. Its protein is CASRKTGANTGELFF.

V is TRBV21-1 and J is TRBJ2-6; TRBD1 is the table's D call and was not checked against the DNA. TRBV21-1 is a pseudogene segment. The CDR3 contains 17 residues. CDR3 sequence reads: CASRPGQGASGANVLTF. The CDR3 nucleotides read TGTGCCAGCAGGCCGGGACAGGGGGCCTCTGGGGCCAACGTCCTGACTTTC.

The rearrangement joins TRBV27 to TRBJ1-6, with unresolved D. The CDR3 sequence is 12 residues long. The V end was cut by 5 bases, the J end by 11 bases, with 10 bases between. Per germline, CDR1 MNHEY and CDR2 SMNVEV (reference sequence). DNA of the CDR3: TGTGCCAGCAGTCGCCCCTTCACACCCCTCCACTTT. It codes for CASSRPFTPLHF.

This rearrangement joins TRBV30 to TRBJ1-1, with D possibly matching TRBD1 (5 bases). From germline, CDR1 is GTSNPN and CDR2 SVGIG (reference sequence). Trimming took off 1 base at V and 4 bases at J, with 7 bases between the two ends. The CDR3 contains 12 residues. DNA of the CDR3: TGTGCCTGGAGTGGGCAGGGCACTGAAGCTTTCTTT. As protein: CAWSGQGTEAFF.

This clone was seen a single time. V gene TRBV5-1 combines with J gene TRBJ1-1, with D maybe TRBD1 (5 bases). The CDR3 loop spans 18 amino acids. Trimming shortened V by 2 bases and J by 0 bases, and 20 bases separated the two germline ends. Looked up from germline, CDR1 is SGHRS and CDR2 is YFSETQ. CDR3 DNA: TGCGCCAGCAGCTTAGGACTTCAGGAGGGGTTGATGAACACTGAAGCTTTCTTT. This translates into CASSLGLQEGLMNTEAFF.

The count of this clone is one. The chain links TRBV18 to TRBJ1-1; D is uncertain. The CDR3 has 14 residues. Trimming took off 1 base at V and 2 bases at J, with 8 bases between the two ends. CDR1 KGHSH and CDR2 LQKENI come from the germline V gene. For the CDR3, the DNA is TGTGCCAGCTCACCACGCACCAGAAACACTGAAGCTTTCTTT. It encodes CASSPRTRNTEAFF.

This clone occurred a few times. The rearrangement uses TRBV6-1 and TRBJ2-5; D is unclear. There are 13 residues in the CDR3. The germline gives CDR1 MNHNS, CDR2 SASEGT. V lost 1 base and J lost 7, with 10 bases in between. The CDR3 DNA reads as TGTGCCAGCAGTGAAGTTAACCCGACGACCCAGTACTTC. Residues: CASSEVNPTTQYF.

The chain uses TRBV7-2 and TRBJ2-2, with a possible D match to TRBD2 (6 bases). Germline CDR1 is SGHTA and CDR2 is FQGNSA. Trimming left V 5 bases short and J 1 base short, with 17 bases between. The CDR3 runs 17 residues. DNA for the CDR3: TGTGCCAGCAGCCCCTCACTGGGGGGTGGGAACACCGGGGAGCTGTTTTTT. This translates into CASSPSLGGGNTGELFF.

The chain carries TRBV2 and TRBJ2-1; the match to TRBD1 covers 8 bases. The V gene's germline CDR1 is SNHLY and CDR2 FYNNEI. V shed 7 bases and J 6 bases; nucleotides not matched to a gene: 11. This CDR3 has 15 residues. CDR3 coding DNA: TGTGCCAGCACTTCCCAGGGGGCGTCAACCAATGAGCAGTTCTTC. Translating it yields CASTSQGASTNEQFF. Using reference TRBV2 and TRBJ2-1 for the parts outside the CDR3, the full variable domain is EPEVTQTPSHQVTQMGQEVILRCVPISNHLYFYWYRQILGQKVEFLVSFYNNEISEKSEIFDDQFSVERPDGSNFTLKIRSTKLEDSAMYFCASTSQGASTNEQFFGPGTRLTVL.

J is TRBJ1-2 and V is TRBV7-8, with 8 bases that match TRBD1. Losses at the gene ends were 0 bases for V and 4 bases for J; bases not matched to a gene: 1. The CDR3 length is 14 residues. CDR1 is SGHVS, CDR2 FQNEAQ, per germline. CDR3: CASSLAGTGYGYTF. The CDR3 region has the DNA TGTGCCAGCAGCTTAGCGGGGACAGGCTATGGCTACACCTTC.

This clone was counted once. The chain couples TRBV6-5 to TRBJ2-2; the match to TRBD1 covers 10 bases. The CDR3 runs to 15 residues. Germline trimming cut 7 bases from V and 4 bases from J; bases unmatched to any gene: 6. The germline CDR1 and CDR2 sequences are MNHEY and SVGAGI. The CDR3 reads CASTLTGGLTGELFF. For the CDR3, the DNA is TGTGCCAGCACCCTGACAGGGGGCCTCACCGGGGAGCTGTTTTTT.

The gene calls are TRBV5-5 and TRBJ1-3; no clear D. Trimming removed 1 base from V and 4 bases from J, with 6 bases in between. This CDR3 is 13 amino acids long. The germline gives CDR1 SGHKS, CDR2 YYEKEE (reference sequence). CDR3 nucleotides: TGTGCCAGCAGCTTGTCGGCCGGAAACACCATATATTTT. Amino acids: CASSLSAGNTIYF.